A selection of T cell receptor beta chains follows, all from one sample in a study of blood T cells in healthy people across ages. Each CDR3 protein gets one entry after TCRdb re-called the 5' RACE reads with MiXCR. This table holds around 970,000 distinct CDR3 sequences, 51% found once. The source material was blood. These receptors originate from a woman aged 55-75 years in good health. The CDR3 runs from the conserved cysteine through the conserved F or W. Each record gives: clone size, D gene, V gene, J gene, CDR3 DNA, CDR3 protein. A D gene is named only where the DNA matches it firmly. Some rows mark clone size as missing; the rest say once, few, many or name a class of expanded clone.

abundance: -; d_gene: -; v_gene: TRBV2; j_gene: TRBJ1-5; CDR3nt: TGTGCCAGCAGGGCTTCGTGGGGTCAGCCCCAGCATTTT; CDR3aa: CASRASWGQPQHF
abundance: -; d_gene: -; v_gene: TRBV5-1; j_gene: TRBJ2-7; CDR3nt: TGCGCCAGCAGCTTGGCCGAGTTGGACGAGCAGTACTTC; CDR3aa: CASSLAELDEQYF
abundance: many; d_gene: -; v_gene: TRBV29-1; j_gene: TRBJ2-5; CDR3nt: TGCAGCGTTGATACCGGGTGGGAGACCCAGTACTTC; CDR3aa: CSVDTGWETQYF
abundance: -; d_gene: -; v_gene: TRBV14; j_gene: TRBJ2-1; CDR3nt: TGTGCCAGCAGCCAATTTAATGAGCAGTTCTTC; CDR3aa: CASSQFNEQFF
abundance: few; d_gene: -; v_gene: TRBV5-1; j_gene: TRBJ2-7; CDR3nt: TGCGCCAGCAGCTTTAACCACGGTTCCGGGGGTTACTCCTACGAGCAGTACTTC; CDR3aa: CASSFNHGSGGYSYEQYF
abundance: many; d_gene: TRBD2; v_gene: TRBV4-1; j_gene: TRBJ2-7; CDR3nt: TGCGCCAGCAGCCAGTCTAGCGGGAGGTCATACGAGCAGTACTTC; CDR3aa: CASSQSSGRSYEQYF
abundance: few; d_gene: -; v_gene: TRBV29-1; j_gene: TRBJ2-5; CDR3nt: TGCAGCGTTGACCAAGGGGGGTTGGAGACCCAGTACTTC; CDR3aa: CSVDQGGLETQYF
abundance: -; d_gene: TRBD2; v_gene: TRBV6-2/TRBV6-3; j_gene: TRBJ2-4; CDR3nt: TGTGCCAGCAGGAGACTAGCGGGAGCTGAAGAGCAGTACTTC; CDR3aa: CASRRLAGAEEQYF
abundance: once; d_gene: -; v_gene: TRBV20-1; j_gene: TRBJ2-7; CDR3nt: TGCAGTGCACTCCGGACTCACAGTACTTACGAGCAGTACTTC; CDR3aa: CSALRTHSTYEQYF
abundance: few; d_gene: TRBD2; v_gene: TRBV20-1; j_gene: TRBJ2-5; CDR3nt: TGCAGTGCTAGAGATTGGACTAGCGGGGTTCGAGAGACCCAGTACTTC; CDR3aa: CSARDWTSGVRETQYF
abundance: few; d_gene: -; v_gene: TRBV3-1; j_gene: TRBJ2-5; CDR3nt: TGTGCCAGCAGCCAAATGCCGGGACTCCAAGAGACCCAGTACTTC; CDR3aa: CASSQMPGLQETQYF
abundance: -; d_gene: -; v_gene: TRBV2; j_gene: TRBJ1-6; CDR3nt: TGTGCCAGCAGTGCTGAACCAGATCGGAATTCACCCCTCCACTTT; CDR3aa: CASSAEPDRNSPLHF
abundance: -; d_gene: TRBD2; v_gene: TRBV20-1; j_gene: TRBJ2-3; CDR3nt: TGCAGTGCTTCCCCCCTTTTGGGGAGGGCATCAGATACGCAGTATTTT; CDR3aa: CSASPLLGRASDTQYF
abundance: few; d_gene: TRBD1; v_gene: TRBV11-3; j_gene: TRBJ2-5; CDR3nt: TGTGCCAGCAGCCCAGGGGGACACCAAGAGACCCAGTACTTC; CDR3aa: CASSPGGHQETQYF
abundance: -; d_gene: -; v_gene: TRBV4-2; j_gene: TRBJ2-7; CDR3nt: TGTGCCAGCAGCCGAGTCTTTAGGTTCTCCTACGAGCAGTACTTC; CDR3aa: CASSRVFRFSYEQYF
abundance: -; d_gene: -; v_gene: TRBV7-2; j_gene: TRBJ2-1; CDR3nt: TGTGCCAGCAGCTTAGCGGGTAGCGGAGCAGTTTACAATGAGCAGTTCTTC; CDR3aa: CASSLAGSGAVYNEQFF
abundance: -; d_gene: TRBD2; v_gene: TRBV20-1; j_gene: TRBJ2-3; CDR3nt: TGCAGTGCTAGACGTTCTAGCGGGAGTAATGTGGGCACAGATACGCAGTATTTT; CDR3aa: CSARRSSGSNVGTDTQYF
abundance: -; d_gene: TRBD1; v_gene: TRBV7-8; j_gene: TRBJ1-2; CDR3nt: TGTGCCAGCAGCTTAAACAGGGGGCACTATGGCTACACCTTC; CDR3aa: CASSLNRGHYGYTF
abundance: -; d_gene: -; v_gene: TRBV20-1; j_gene: TRBJ1-1; CDR3nt: TGCAGTGCTAGGCCAGGGATCCATGAAGCTTTCTTT; CDR3aa: CSARPGIHEAFF
abundance: -; d_gene: -; v_gene: TRBV5-5; j_gene: TRBJ2-4; CDR3nt: TGTGCCAGCTTGGGACTTCTAGGGCCCCAAGCCAAAAACATTCAGTACTTC; CDR3aa: CASLGLLGPQAKNIQYF
abundance: once; d_gene: -; v_gene: TRBV20-1; j_gene: TRBJ2-7; CDR3nt: TGCAGTGCTAGGGCCGAGAGCCCCTACGAGCAGTACTTC; CDR3aa: CSARAESPYEQYF
abundance: few; d_gene: -; v_gene: TRBV27; j_gene: TRBJ2-3; CDR3nt: TGTGCCAGCAGCTCCCCTTCGACTCCCTCGACAGATACGCAGTATTTT; CDR3aa: CASSSPSTPSTDTQYF
abundance: -; d_gene: -; v_gene: TRBV12-3/TRBV12-4; j_gene: TRBJ1-2; CDR3nt: TGTGCCAGCAGTTTAGCAGGGATTGACTATGGCTACACCTTC; CDR3aa: CASSLAGIDYGYTF
abundance: -; d_gene: TRBD1; v_gene: TRBV12-3/TRBV12-4; j_gene: TRBJ2-1; CDR3nt: TGTGCCAGCAGTTCACAGGGGCCCGGATGGACCCAGTTCTTC; CDR3aa: CASSSQGPGWTQFF
abundance: once; d_gene: TRBD1; v_gene: TRBV18; j_gene: TRBJ2-3; CDR3nt: TGTGCCAGCTCACACACAGGGGCCACAGATACGCAGTATTTT; CDR3aa: CASSHTGATDTQYF
abundance: -; d_gene: TRBD2; v_gene: TRBV29-1; j_gene: TRBJ2-3; CDR3nt: TGCAGCGTTGAAGATCGCGGGGGGCCCTCGGATACGCAGTATTTT; CDR3aa: CSVEDRGGPSDTQYF
abundance: few; d_gene: -; v_gene: TRBV3-1; j_gene: TRBJ1-1; CDR3nt: TGTGCCAGCAGCCAATCCTCAGGGGACACTGAAGCTTTCTTT; CDR3aa: CASSQSSGDTEAFF
abundance: -; d_gene: -; v_gene: TRBV7-2; j_gene: TRBJ2-1; CDR3nt: TGTGCCAGCAGTTTAGACCGGTTAGGGACCCAGTTCTTC; CDR3aa: CASSLDRLGTQFF
abundance: few; d_gene: -; v_gene: TRBV10-2; j_gene: TRBJ2-3; CDR3nt: TGCGCCAGCAGTGACTGGAACACAGATACGCAGTATTTT; CDR3aa: CASSDWNTDTQYF
abundance: few; d_gene: -; v_gene: TRBV28; j_gene: TRBJ1-6; CDR3nt: TGTGCCAGCACCGAAGGGGATTCACCCCTCCACTTT; CDR3aa: CASTEGDSPLHF
abundance: -; d_gene: TRBD2; v_gene: TRBV20-1; j_gene: TRBJ2-5; CDR3nt: TGCAGTGCGATAGCGGGAGTGGGGCAAGAGACCCAGTACTTC; CDR3aa: CSAIAGVGQETQYF